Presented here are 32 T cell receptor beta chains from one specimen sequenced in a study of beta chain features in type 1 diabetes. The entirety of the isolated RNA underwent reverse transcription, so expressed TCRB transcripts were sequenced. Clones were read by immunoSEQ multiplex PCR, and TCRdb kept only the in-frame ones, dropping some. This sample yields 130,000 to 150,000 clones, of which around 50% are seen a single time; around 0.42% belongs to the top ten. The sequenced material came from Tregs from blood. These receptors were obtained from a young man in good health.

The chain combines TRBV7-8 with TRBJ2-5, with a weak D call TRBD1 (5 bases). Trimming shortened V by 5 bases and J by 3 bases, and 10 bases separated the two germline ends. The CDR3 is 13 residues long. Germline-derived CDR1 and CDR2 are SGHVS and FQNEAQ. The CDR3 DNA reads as TGTGCCAGCAGCATTGGACAAGAAGAGACCCAGTACTTC. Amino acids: CASSIGQEETQYF.

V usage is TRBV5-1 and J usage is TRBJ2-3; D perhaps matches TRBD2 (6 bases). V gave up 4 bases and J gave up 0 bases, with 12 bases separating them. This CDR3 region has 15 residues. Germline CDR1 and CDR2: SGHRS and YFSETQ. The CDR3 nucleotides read TGCGCCAGCAGCCCAGGGCGGGAAAGCACAGATACGCAGTATTTT. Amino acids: CASSPGRESTDTQYF.

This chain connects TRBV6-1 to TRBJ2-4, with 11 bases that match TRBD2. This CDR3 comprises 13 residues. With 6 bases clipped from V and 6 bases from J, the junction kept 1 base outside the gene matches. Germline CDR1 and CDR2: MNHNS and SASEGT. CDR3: CASRTSGINIQYF. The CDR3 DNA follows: TGTGCCAGCAGGACTAGCGGGATAAACATTCAGTACTTC.

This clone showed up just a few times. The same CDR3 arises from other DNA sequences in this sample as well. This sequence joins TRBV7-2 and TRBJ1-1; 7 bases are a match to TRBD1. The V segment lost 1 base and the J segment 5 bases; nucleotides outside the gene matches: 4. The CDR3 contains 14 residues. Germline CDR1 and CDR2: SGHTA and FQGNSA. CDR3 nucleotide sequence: TGTGCCAGCAGCTTAGACAGGGGCAGTACTGAAGCTTTCTTT. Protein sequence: CASSLDRGSTEAFF.

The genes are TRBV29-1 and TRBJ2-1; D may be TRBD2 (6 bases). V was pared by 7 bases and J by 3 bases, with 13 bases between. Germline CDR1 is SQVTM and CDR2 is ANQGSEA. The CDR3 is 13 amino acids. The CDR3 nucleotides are TGCAGCGCCACCGGACTAAACTACAATGAGCAGTTCTTC. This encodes CSATGLNYNEQFF.

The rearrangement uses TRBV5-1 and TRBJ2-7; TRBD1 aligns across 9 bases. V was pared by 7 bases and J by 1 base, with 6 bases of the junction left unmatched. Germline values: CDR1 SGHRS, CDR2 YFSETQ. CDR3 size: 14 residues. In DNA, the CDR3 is TGCGCCAGCCGGACCGGGACAGGGTCCTACGAGCAGTACTTC. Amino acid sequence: CASRTGTGSYEQYF. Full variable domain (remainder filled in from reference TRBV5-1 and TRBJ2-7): KAGVTQTPRYLIKTRGQQVTLSCSPISGHRSVSWYQQTPGQGLQFLFEYFSETQRNKGNFPGRFSGRQFSNSRSEMNVSTLELGDSALYLCASRTGTGSYEQYFGPGTRLTVT.

The CDR3 nucleotides are TGTGCCAGCAGCTTGGGGCGGATTAGCACAGATACGCAGTATTTT. Its protein is CASSLGRISTDTQYF. J is TRBJ2-3 and V is TRBV5-4; D uncertain. Trimming left V 0 bases short and J 0 bases short, with 8 bases between. The CDR3 has 15 amino acids. The germline V gene has CDR1 SGHNT and CDR2 YYREEE (reference sequence).

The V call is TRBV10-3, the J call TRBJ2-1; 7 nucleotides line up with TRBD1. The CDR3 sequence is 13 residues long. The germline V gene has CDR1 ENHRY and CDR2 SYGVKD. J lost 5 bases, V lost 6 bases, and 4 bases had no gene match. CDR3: CAIRGQIDNEQFF. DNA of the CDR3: TGTGCCATCAGGGGACAGATCGACAATGAGCAGTTCTTC.

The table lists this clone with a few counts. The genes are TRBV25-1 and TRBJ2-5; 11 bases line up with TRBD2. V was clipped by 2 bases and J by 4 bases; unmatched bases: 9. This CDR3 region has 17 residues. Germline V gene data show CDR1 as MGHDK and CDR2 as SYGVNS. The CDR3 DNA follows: TGTGCCAGCAGTGAAACTAGCGGGGGTCCTTTTGGAGAGACCCAGTACTTC. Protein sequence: CASSETSGGPFGETQYF. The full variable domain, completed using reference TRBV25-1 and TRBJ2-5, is EADIYQTPRYLVIGTGKKITLECSQTMGHDKMYWYQQDPGMELHLIHYSYGVNSTEKGDLSSESTVSRIRTEHFPLTLESARPSHTSQYLCASSETSGGPFGETQYFGPGTRLLVL.

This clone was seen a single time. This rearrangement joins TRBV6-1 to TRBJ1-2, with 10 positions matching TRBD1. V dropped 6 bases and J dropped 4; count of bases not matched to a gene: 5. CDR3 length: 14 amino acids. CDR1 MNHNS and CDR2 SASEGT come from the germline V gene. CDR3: CASRPRTGGYGYTF. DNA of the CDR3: TGTGCCAGCAGACCCCGGACAGGGGGCTATGGCTACACCTTC.

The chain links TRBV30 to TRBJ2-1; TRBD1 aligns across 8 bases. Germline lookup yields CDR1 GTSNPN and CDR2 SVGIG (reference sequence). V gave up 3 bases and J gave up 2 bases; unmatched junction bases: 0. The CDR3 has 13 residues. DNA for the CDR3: TGTGCCTGGAGACAGGGGGCCTACAATGAGCAGTTCTTC. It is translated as CAWRQGAYNEQFF. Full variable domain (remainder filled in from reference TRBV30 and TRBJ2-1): SQTIHQWPATLVQPVGSPLSLECTVEGTSNPNLYWYRQAAGRGLQLLFYSVGIGQISSEVPQNLSASRPQDRQFILSSKKLLLSDSGFYLCAWRQGAYNEQFFGPGTRLTVL.

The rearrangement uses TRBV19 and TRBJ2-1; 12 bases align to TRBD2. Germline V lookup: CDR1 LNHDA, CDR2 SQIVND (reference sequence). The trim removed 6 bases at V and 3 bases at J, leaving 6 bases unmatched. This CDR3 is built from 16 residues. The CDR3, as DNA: TGTGCCAGTAGCCCACTAGCGGGGGGCATCTACAATGAGCAGTTCTTC. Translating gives CASSPLAGGIYNEQFF. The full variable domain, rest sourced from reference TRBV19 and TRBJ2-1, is DGGITQSPKYLFRKEGQNVTLSCEQNLNHDAMYWYRQDPGQGLRLIYYSQIVNDFQKGDIAEGYSVSREKKESFPLTVTSAQKNPTAFYLCASSPLAGGIYNEQFFGPGTRLTVL.

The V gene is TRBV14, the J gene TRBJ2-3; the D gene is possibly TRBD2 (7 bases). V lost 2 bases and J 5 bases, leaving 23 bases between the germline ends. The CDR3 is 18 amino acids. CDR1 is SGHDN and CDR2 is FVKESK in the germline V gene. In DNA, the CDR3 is TGTGCCAGCAGCCAATATATTGGAGGCGGGGGCCAGGGAGATACGCAGTATTTT. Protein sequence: CASSQYIGGGGQGDTQYF.

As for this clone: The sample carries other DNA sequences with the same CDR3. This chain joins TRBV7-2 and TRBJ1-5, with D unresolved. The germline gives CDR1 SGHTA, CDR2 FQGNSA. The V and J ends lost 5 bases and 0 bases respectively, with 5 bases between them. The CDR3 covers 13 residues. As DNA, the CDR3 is TGTGCCAGCAGCCAGAATAGCAATCAGCCCCAGCATTTT. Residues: CASSQNSNQPQHF.

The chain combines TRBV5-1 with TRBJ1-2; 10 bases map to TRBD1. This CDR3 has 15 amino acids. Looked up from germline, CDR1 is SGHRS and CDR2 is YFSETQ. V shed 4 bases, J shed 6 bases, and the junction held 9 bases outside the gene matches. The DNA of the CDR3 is TGCGCCAGCAGCCCGGGACAGGGGTCCCTAGATGGCTACACCTTC. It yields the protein CASSPGQGSLDGYTF.

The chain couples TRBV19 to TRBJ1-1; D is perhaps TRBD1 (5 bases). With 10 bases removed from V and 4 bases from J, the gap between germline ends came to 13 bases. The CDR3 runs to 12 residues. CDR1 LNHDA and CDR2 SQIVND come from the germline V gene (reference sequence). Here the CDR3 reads CATDRGGTEAFF. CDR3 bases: TGTGCCACGGATAGGGGAGGCACTGAAGCTTTCTTT.

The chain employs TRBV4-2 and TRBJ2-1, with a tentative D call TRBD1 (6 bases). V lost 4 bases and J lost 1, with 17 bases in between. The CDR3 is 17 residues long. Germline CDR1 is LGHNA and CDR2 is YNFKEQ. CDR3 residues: CASSPDSPPGSYNEQFF. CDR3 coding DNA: TGTGCCAGCAGCCCGGACAGTCCGCCGGGGTCCTACAATGAGCAGTTCTTC.

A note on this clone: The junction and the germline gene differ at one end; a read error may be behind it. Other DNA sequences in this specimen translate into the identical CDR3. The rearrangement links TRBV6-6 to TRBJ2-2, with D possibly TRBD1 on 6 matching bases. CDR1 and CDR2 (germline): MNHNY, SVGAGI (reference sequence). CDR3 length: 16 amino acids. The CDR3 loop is CASSRDTQRNTGELFF. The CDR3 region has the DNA TGTGCCAGCTCACGGGACACGCAAAGAAACACTGGGGAGCTGTTTTTT.

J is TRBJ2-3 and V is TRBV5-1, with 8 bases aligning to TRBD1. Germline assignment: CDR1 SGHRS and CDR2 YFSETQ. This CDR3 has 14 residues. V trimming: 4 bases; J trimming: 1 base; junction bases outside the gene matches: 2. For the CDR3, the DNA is TGCGCCAGCAGCAAGGGACAGGGCACAGATACGCAGTATTTT. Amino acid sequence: CASSKGQGTDTQYF.

The CDR3 DNA is TGTGCCAGCAGCTCCCGGCCGGTCGGGTTTCCACTCACTGAAGCTTTCTTT. It codes for CASSSRPVGFPLTEAFF. V usage is TRBV7-9 and J usage is TRBJ1-1; D remains ambiguous. The CDR3 runs 17 residues. The germline V and J ends were trimmed by 4 bases and 4 bases, with 22 bases remaining between them. Germline V lookup: CDR1 SEHNR, CDR2 FQNEAQ (reference sequence).

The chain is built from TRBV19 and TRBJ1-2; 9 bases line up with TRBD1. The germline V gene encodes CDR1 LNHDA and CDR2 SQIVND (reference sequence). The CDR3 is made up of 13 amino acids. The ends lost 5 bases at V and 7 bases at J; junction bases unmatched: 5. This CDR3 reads CASSVRTGAGYTF. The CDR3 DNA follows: TGTGCCAGTAGTGTACGGACAGGGGCTGGCTACACCTTC.

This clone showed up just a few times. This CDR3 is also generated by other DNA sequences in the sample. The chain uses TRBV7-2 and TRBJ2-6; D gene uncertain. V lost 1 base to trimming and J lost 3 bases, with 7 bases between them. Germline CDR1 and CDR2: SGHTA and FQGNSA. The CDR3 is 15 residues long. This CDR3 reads CASSLVAGGANVLTF. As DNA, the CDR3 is TGTGCCAGCAGCTTAGTGGCTGGTGGGGCCAACGTCCTGACTTTC.

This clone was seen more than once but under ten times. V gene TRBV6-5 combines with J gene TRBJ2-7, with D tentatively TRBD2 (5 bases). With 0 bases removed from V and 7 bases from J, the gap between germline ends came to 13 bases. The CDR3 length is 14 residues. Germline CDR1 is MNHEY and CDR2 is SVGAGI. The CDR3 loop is CASSYSEVAREQYF. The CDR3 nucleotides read TGTGCCAGCAGTTACTCGGAGGTGGCGCGGGAGCAGTACTTC.

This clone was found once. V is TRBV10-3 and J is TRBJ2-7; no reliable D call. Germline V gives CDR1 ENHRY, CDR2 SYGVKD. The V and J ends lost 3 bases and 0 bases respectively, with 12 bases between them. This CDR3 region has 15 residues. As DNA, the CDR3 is TGTGCCATCAGTGATGCCAGGTCAAGCTCCTACGAGCAGTACTTC. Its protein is CAISDARSSSYEQYF.

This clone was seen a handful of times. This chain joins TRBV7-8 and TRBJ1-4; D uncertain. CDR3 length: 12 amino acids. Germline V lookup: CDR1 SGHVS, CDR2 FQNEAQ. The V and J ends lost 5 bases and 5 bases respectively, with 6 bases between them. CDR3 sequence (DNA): TGTGCCAGCAGCCCCGTCAATGAAAAACTGTTTTTT. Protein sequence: CASSPVNEKLFF.

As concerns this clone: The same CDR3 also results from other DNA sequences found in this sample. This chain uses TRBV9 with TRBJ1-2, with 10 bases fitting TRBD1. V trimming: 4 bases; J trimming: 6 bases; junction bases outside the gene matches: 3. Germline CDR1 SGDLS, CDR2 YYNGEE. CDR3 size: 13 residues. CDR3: CASSLGQGDGYTF. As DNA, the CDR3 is TGTGCCAGCAGCCTCGGACAGGGGGATGGCTACACCTTC.

The CDR3 here is CASSAGQAQIYEQYF. Written as DNA, the CDR3 is TGTGCCAGCAGTGCGGGACAGGCCCAAATCTACGAGCAGTACTTC. The chain carries TRBV6-1 and TRBJ2-7, with 8 bases lining up with TRBD1. Trimming cost V 4 bases and J 3 bases; bases outside gene matches: 8. The germline V gene encodes CDR1 MNHNS and CDR2 SASEGT. The CDR3 runs to 15 residues.

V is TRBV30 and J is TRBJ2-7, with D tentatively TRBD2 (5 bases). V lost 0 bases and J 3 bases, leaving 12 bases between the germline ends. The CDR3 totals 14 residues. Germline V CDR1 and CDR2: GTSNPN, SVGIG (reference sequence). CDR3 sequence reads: CAWSVKGAYYEQYF. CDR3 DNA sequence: TGTGCCTGGAGTGTAAAGGGAGCATACTACGAGCAGTACTTC.

The DNA of the CDR3 is TGTGCCAGCAGTTACGGACAGGGGGACTATGGCTACACCTTC. This encodes CASSYGQGDYGYTF. This rearrangement joins TRBV6-5 to TRBJ1-2, with 10 bases lining up with TRBD1. Germline CDR1 MNHEY, CDR2 SVGAGI. This CDR3 region has 14 residues. Losses at the gene ends were 2 bases for V and 3 bases for J; bases not matched to a gene: 0.

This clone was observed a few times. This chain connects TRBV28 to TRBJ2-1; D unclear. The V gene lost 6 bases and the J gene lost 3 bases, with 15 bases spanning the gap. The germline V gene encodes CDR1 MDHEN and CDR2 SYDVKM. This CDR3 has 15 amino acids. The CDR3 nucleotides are TGTGCCAGCAGCTCCCTTCGAGTGAGCTACAATGAGCAGTTCTTC. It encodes CASSSLRVSYNEQFF. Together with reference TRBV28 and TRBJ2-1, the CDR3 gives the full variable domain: DVKVTQSSRYLVKRTGEKVFLECVQDMDHENMFWYRQDPGLGLRLIYFSYDVKMKEKGDIPEGYSVSREKKERFSLILESASTNQTSMYLCASSSLRVSYNEQFFGPGTRLTVL.

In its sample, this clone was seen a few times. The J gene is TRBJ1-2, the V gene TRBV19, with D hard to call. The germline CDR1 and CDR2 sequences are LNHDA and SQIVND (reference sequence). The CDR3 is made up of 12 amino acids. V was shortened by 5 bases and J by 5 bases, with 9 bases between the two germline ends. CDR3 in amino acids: CASSFDKYGYTF. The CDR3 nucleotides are TGTGCCAGTAGTTTCGACAAGTATGGCTACACCTTC.

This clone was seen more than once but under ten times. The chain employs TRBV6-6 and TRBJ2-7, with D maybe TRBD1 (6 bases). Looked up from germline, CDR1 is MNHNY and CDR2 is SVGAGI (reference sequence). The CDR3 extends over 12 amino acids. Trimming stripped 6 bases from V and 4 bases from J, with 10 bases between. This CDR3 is CASRGDNYEQYF. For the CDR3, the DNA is TGTGCCAGCAGAGGGGACAATTACGAGCAGTACTTC.